This T cell receptor (beta chain) stems from a study of T cell responses to AZD1222 COVID-19 vaccine. Clones were sequenced by immunoSEQ multiplex PCR, and TCRdb holds only the in-frame ones, with some missing. The sample yields 150,000 to 200,000 clones, 90% to 95% seen once. There are 16 residues in the CDR3. Germline lookup yields CDR1 LGHDT and CDR2 YNNKEL (reference sequence). The ends were cut back, 4 bases at V and 3 bases at J, with 15 bases in the middle. The receptor comes from an adult in good health. The chain combines TRBV3-1 (or the pseudogene TRBV3-2) with TRBJ1-4; D gene uncertain. The sample was peripheral blood, taken on day 0 of AZD1222 vaccination. The CDR3 DNA is TGTGCCAGCAGCCCCCGACCGCCCTCCTCTAATGAAAAACTGTTTTTT. Its translation: CASSPRPPSSNEKLFF.